These 21 T cell receptor beta chains came from one sample sequenced in a study of blood T cell repertoires in COVID-19. Assay used: immunoSEQ multiplex PCR; TCRdb lists only in-frame clones, some missing. The data hold fewer than 450,000 clones, with 70% to 90% observed a single time. The sample comprised PBMCs or T cells enriched from blood (not recorded which). These receptors all come from a woman aged 40 to 50 with acute COVID-19.

This clone was recorded once. The chain recombines TRBV11-2 with TRBJ1-1, with TRBD1 matching over 9 bases. With 3 bases clipped from V and 6 bases from J, the junction kept 8 bases outside the gene matches. This CDR3 is 15 amino acids long. Germline CDR1 and CDR2: SGHAT and FQNNGV. In DNA, the CDR3 is TGTGCCAGCAGCTTCAACAGGGGGCGCTTGGCTGAAGCTTTCTTT. Its protein product is CASSFNRGRLAEAFF.

The chain employs TRBV11-2 and TRBJ1-1; 9 positions agree with TRBD1. This CDR3 spans 17 amino acids. V lost 1 base, J lost 4 bases, and 10 bases stayed unmatched. CDR1 is SGHAT and CDR2 is FQNNGV in the germline V gene. The CDR3 nucleotides are TGTGCCAGCAGCTTAGGGGGGAACAGGGGGCGGGGCACTGAAGCTTTCTTT. It codes for CASSLGGNRGRGTEAFF.

The chain recombines TRBV9 with TRBJ2-2; 8 nucleotides align to TRBD1. There are 20 residues in the CDR3. Germline V gene data show CDR1 as SGDLS and CDR2 as YYNGEE. After removal of 0 bases from V and 0 bases from J, the junction contained 13 bases not matched to a gene. The CDR3 sequence: CASSVGSSDREVANTGELFF. DNA for the CDR3: TGTGCCAGCAGCGTAGGGAGCTCGGACAGGGAGGTCGCGAACACCGGGGAGCTGTTTTTT.

The V call is TRBV7-9, the J call TRBJ1-4; 8 nucleotides match TRBD1. CDR1 is SEHNR, CDR2 FQNEAQ, per germline (reference sequence). The CDR3 runs 14 residues. V trimming: 3 bases; J trimming: 8 bases; junction bases outside the gene matches: 5. The CDR3 DNA reads TGTGCCAGCAGCTTGCAACAGGGGGAAGAAAAACTGTTTTTT. Translated: CASSLQQGEEKLFF.

The chain is built from TRBV19 and TRBJ1-5; the match to TRBD1 covers 8 bases. The CDR3 has 17 amino acids. V was pared by 4 bases and J by 4 bases, with 12 bases of the junction left unmatched. Germline assignment: CDR1 LNHDA and CDR2 SQIVND (reference sequence). The CDR3 DNA sequence: TGTGCCAGTAGTAACCAATACGACAGGGGCCAAAATCAGCCCCAGCATTTT. Translation: CASSNQYDRGQNQPQHF.

J is TRBJ1-2 and V is TRBV25-1; 9 bases fit TRBD1. The CDR3 contains 15 residues. J was trimmed by 4 bases and V by 4 bases; bases with no gene match: 7. CDR1 MGHDK and CDR2 SYGVNS come from the germline V gene. CDR3 sequence reads: CASSVMGQGSYGYTF. In nucleotides, the CDR3 is TGTGCCAGCAGTGTAATGGGACAGGGCAGCTATGGCTACACCTTC.

This clone was seen a handful of times. The chain joins TRBV9 to TRBJ2-2; D call uncertain. This CDR3 contains 13 residues. V lost 4 bases and J lost 6, with 10 bases in between. Germline V CDR1 and CDR2: SGDLS, YYNGEE. This chain's CDR3 is CASSPSFAGELFF. CDR3 bases: TGTGCCAGCAGCCCCTCCTTTGCCGGGGAGCTGTTTTTT.

The V and J genes are TRBV7-9 and TRBJ1-2; D gene uncertain. The CDR3 totals 15 residues. Trimming cost V 7 bases and J 0 bases, with 15 bases left between them. From germline, CDR1 is SEHNR and CDR2 FQNEAQ (reference sequence). This CDR3 is CASTGPRDANYGYTF. CDR3 DNA sequence: TGTGCCAGCACCGGACCTCGGGATGCTAACTATGGCTACACCTTC. Filled out from reference TRBV7-9 and TRBJ1-2, the complete variable domain reads DTGVSQNPRHKITKRGQNVTFRCDPISEHNRLYWYRQTLGQGPEFLTYFQNEAQLEKSRLLSDRFSAERPKGSFSTLEIQRTEQGDSAMYLCASTGPRDANYGYTFGSGTRLTVV.

This clone was counted a single time. The rearrangement uses TRBV3-1 (or the pseudogene TRBV3-2) and TRBJ2-1; the match to TRBD2 covers 12 bases. Germline V gene sequence: CDR1 LGHDT, CDR2 YNNKEL (reference sequence). V lost 3 bases, J lost 7 bases, and 4 bases stayed unmatched. The CDR3 is made up of 15 amino acids. The CDR3 sequence: CASSQLAGGLNEQFF. The CDR3 bases are TGTGCCAGCAGCCAGCTAGCGGGGGGGTTGAATGAGCAGTTCTTC.

The chain carries TRBV19 and TRBJ1-5; 7 nucleotides line up with TRBD1. Unmatched junction bases numbered 11, after V lost 4 bases and J lost 5 bases. Germline values: CDR1 LNHDA, CDR2 SQIVND (reference sequence). This CDR3 region has 16 residues. The CDR3 bases are TGTGCCAGTAGTACACATTTGACAGGGTTAGATCAGCCCCAGCATTTT. Its translation is CASSTHLTGLDQPQHF.

The DNA for the CDR3 is TGTGCCATCAGTGACTCCCGTATCCAAGAGACCCAGTACTTC. Amino acid sequence: CAISDSRIQETQYF. The chain couples TRBV10-3 to TRBJ2-5, with D unresolved. The CDR3 has 14 residues. V shed 3 bases and J shed 1 base, with 9 bases lying between them. The germline V gene has CDR1 ENHRY and CDR2 SYGVKD.

This rearrangement joins TRBV11-2 to TRBJ2-2; 7 bases align to TRBD2. This CDR3 region has 16 residues. Germline CDR1 is SGHAT and CDR2 is FQNNGV. V dropped 2 bases and J dropped 7; count of bases not matched to a gene: 10. CDR3 protein: CASSLFGGPGGGELFF. The CDR3, as DNA: TGTGCCAGCAGCTTATTTGGCGGGCCGGGAGGCGGGGAGCTGTTTTTT.

The chain has TRBV30 and TRBJ1-4; tentatively, D is TRBD1 (6 bases). Trimming stripped 5 bases from V and 1 base from J, with 8 bases between. The germline V gene encodes CDR1 GTSNPN and CDR2 SVGIG (reference sequence). This CDR3 has 13 residues. CDR3 protein: CAWQQGTNEKLFF. DNA for the CDR3: TGTGCCTGGCAACAGGGAACTAATGAAAAACTGTTTTTT.

The chain employs TRBV4-2 and TRBJ2-7, with TRBD1 matching over 10 bases. The V gene's germline CDR1 is LGHNA and CDR2 YNFKEQ. The length of the CDR3 is 15 residues. V was clipped by 4 bases and J by 4 bases; unmatched bases: 7. In DNA form, the CDR3 reads TGTGCCAGCAGCCTCCGGGACAGGGGACCGTACGAGCAGTACTTC. Its protein is CASSLRDRGPYEQYF.

V usage is TRBV7-9 and J usage is TRBJ2-7; possible D gene TRBD1, 7 bases. Trimming took off 5 bases at V and 2 bases at J, with 10 bases between the two ends. Germline CDR1 SEHNR, CDR2 FQNEAQ (reference sequence). The CDR3 is 13 residues long. The CDR3 nucleotides are TGTGCCAGCAGCCTCAGGGGGGCCTACGAGCAGTACTTC. Its translation: CASSLRGAYEQYF.

The chain carries TRBV7-7 and TRBJ2-5; 7 bases line up with TRBD2. Losses at the gene ends were 1 base for V and 2 bases for J; bases not matched to a gene: 4. The CDR3 covers 15 residues. The germline V gene has CDR1 SSHAT and CDR2 FNYEAQ (reference sequence). In DNA form, the CDR3 reads TGTGCCAGCAGCTTAGATCGGGGAGGGCAAGAGACCCAGTACTTC. Amino acid sequence: CASSLDRGGQETQYF.

This rearrangement joins TRBV2 to TRBJ1-4; TRBD1 aligns across 9 bases. There are 15 residues in the CDR3. Germline CDR1 is SNHLY and CDR2 is FYNNEI. Trimming removed 6 bases from V and 11 bases from J; junction bases left unmatched: 13. This CDR3 reads CASSPRDRDVAKLFF. CDR3 nucleotide sequence: TGTGCCAGCAGCCCCCGGGACAGGGACGTCGCCAAACTGTTTTTT. Complete variable domain (other parts from reference TRBV2 and TRBJ1-4): EPEVTQTPSHQVTQMGQEVILRCVPISNHLYFYWYRQILGQKVEFLVSFYNNEISEKSEIFDDQFSVERPDGSNFTLKIRSTKLEDSAMYFCASSPRDRDVAKLFFGSGTQLSVL.

This sequence joins TRBV6-5 and TRBJ1-5, with 8 bases matching TRBD1. Germline V gene lookup returns CDR1 MNHEY and CDR2 SVGAGI. J was trimmed by 5 bases and V by 6 bases; bases with no gene match: 6. CDR3 size: 14 residues. CDR3 region: CASSRTGSDQPQHF. CDR3 in DNA: TGTGCCAGCAGCCGGACAGGGTCCGATCAGCCCCAGCATTTT.

The V and J genes are TRBV19 and TRBJ1-1; D is possibly TRBD1 (5 bases). CDR3 length equals 14 residues. V gave up 3 bases and J gave up 4 bases, with 12 bases separating them. Germline-derived CDR1 and CDR2 are LNHDA and SQIVND (reference sequence). The CDR3 loop is CASSIAQGSTEAFF. CDR3 nucleotides: TGTGCCAGTAGTATTGCCCAGGGTAGCACTGAAGCTTTCTTT. Complete variable domain (other parts from reference TRBV19 and TRBJ1-1): DGGITQSPKYLFRKEGQNVTLSCEQNLNHDAMYWYRQDPGQGLRLIYYSQIVNDFQKGDIAEGYSVSREKKESFPLTVTSAQKNPTAFYLCASSIAQGSTEAFFGQGTRLTVV.

V gene TRBV10-1 combines with J gene TRBJ2-3; D possibly corresponds to TRBD2 (5 bases). V was shortened by 6 bases and J by 6 bases, with 13 bases between the two germline ends. CDR3 size: 13 residues. Germline V gene sequence: CDR1 WNHNN, CDR2 SYGVQD (reference sequence). CDR3 bases: TGCGCCAGCAGCCGACCGGACTCCGATACGCAGTATTTT. Amino acids: CASSRPDSDTQYF.

The chain carries TRBV5-6 and TRBJ1-2, with no clear D. From germline, CDR1 is SGHDT and CDR2 YYEEEE. CDR3 length: 17 residues. Trimming cost V 4 bases and J 7 bases, with 26 bases left between them. Written as DNA, the CDR3 is TGTGCCAGCAGCCCCGTGGTCAGCCAGCTTTTATGGAGTGGCTACACCTTC. It is translated as CASSPVVSQLLWSGYTF. Based on the CDR3 plus reference TRBV5-6 and TRBJ1-2, the full variable domain is DAGVTQSPTHLIKTRGQQVTLRCSPKSGHDTVSWYQQALGQGPQFIFQYYEEEERQRGNFPDRFSGHQFPNYSSELNVNALLLGDSALYLCASSPVVSQLLWSGYTFGSGTRLTVV.